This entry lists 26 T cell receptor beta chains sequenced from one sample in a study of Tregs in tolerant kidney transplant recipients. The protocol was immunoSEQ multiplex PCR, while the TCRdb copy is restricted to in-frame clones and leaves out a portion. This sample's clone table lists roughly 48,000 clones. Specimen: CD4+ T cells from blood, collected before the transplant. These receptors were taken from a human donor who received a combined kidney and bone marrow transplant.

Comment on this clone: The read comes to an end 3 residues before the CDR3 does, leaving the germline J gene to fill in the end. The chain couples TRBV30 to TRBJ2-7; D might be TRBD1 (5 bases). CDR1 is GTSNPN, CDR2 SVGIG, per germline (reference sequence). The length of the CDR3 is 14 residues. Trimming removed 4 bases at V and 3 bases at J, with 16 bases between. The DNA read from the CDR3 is TGTGCCTGGAACAAAGGGGCCGCGAACTACGAG. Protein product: CAWNKGAANYE. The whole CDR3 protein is CAWNKGAANYEQYF.

The part of the CDR3 DNA that was read is TGTGCCAGCAGCCCCCGTCACACCGGGGAG. It encodes CASSPRHTGE. The whole CDR3 is CASSPRHTGELFF. This chain uses TRBV7-2 with TRBJ2-2; the D is unclear. The read terminates 3 residues ahead of where the CDR3 ends, so the germline J gene completes it. The CDR3 is 13 amino acids. Germline-derived CDR1 and CDR2 are SGHTA and FQGNSA. V dropped 5 bases and J dropped 3 bases, with 7 bases sitting between them.

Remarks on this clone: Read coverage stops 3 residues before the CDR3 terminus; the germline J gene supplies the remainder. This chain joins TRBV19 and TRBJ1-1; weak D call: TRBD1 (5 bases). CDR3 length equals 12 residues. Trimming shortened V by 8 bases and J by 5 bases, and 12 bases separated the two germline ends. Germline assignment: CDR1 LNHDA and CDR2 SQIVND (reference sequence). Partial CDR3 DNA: TGTGCCAGTGGGCGAGGGGATACTGAA. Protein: CASGRGDTE. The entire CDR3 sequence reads CASGRGDTEAFF.

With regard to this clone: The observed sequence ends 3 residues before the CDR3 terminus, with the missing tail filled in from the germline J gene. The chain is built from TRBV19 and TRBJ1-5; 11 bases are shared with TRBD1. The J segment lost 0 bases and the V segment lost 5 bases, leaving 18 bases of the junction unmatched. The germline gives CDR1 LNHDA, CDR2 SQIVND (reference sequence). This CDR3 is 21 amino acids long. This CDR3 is CASSPFRTGGYTFYSNQPQHF. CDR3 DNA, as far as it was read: TGTGCCAGTAGTCCTTTCCGGACAGGGGGCTACACCTTCTATAGCAATCAGCCC.

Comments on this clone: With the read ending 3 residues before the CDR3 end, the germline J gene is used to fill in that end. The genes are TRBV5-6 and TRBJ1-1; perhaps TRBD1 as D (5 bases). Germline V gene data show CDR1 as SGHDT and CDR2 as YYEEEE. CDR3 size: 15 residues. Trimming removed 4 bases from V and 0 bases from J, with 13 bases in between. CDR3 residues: CASSLKGQLNTEAFF. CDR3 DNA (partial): TGTGCCAGCAGCCTGAAAGGACAATTGAACACTGAA. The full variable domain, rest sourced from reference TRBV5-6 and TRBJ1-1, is DAGVTQSPTHLIKTRGQQVTLRCSPKSGHDTVSWYQQALGQGPQFIFQYYEEEERQRGNFPDRFSGHQFPNYSSELNVNALLLGDSALYLCASSLKGQLNTEAFFGQGTRLTVV.

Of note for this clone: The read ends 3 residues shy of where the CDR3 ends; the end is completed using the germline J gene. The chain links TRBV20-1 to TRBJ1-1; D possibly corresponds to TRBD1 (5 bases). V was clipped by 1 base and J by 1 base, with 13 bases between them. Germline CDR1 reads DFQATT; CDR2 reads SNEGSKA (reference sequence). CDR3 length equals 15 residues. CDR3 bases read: TGCAGTGCTAGAGGGCTCGGACAACCGAACACTGAA. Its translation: CSARGLGQPNTE. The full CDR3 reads CSARGLGQPNTEAFF.

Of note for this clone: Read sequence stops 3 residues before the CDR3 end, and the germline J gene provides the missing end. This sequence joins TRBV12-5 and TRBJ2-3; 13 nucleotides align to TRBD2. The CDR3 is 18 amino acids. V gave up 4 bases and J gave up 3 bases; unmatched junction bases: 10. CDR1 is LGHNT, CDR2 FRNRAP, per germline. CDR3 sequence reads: CASGSNSRTSGRTDTQYF. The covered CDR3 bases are TGTGCTAGTGGTTCCAACTCCCGGACTAGCGGGAGAACAGATACG.

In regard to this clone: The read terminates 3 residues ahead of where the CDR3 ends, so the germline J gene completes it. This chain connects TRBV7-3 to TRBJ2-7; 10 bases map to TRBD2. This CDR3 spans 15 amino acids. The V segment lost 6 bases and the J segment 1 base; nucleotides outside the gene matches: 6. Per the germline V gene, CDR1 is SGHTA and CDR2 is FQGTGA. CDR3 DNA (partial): TGTGCCAGCAGGTCTAGCGGGAGCGGGTCCTACGAG. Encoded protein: CASRSSGSGSYE. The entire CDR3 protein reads CASRSSGSGSYEQYF. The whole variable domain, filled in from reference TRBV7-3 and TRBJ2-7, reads GAGVSQTPSNKVTEKGKYVELRCDPISGHTALYWYRQSLGQGPEFLIYFQGTGAADDSGLPNDRFFAVRPEGSVSTLKIQRTERGDSAVYLCASRSSGSGSYEQYFGPGTRLTVT.

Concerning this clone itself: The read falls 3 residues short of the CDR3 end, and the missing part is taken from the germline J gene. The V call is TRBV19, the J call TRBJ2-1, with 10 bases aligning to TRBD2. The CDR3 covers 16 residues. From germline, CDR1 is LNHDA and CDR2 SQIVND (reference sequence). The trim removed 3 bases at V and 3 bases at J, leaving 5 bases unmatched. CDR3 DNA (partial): TGTGCCAGTAGTATGGGACTAGCGACAGACTACAATGAG. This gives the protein CASSMGLATDYNE. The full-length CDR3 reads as CASSMGLATDYNEQFF. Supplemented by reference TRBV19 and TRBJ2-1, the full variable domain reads DGGITQSPKYLFRKEGQNVTLSCEQNLNHDAMYWYRQDPGQGLRLIYYSQIVNDFQKGDIAEGYSVSREKKESFPLTVTSAQKNPTAFYLCASSMGLATDYNEQFFGPGTRLTVL.

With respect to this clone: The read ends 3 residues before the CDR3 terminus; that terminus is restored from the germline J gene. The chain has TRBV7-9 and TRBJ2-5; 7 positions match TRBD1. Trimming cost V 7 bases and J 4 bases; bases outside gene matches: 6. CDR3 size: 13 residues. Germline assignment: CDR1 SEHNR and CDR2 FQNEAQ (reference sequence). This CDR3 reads CASTNRGPETQYF. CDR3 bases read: TGTGCCAGCACCAACAGGGGTCCAGAGACC. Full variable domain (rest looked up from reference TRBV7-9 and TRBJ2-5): DTGVSQNPRHKITKRGQNVTFRCDPISEHNRLYWYRQTLGQGPEFLTYFQNEAQLEKSRLLSDRFSAERPKGSFSTLEIQRTEQGDSAMYLCASTNRGPETQYFGPGTRLLVL.

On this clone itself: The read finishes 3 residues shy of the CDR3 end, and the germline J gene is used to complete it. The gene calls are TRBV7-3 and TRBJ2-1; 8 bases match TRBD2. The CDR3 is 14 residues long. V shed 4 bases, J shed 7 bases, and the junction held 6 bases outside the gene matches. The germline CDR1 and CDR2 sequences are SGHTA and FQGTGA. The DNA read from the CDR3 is TGTGCCAGCAGCTCTGCGGGAGGTGGGAATGAG. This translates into CASSSAGGGNE. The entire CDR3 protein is CASSSAGGGNEQFF.

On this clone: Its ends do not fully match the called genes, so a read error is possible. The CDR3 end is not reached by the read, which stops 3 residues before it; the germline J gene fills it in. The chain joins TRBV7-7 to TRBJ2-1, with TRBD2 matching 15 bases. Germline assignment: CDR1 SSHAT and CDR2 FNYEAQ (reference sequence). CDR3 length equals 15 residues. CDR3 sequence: CASSQGLAGGNEQFF. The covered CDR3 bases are TGTGCTAGCAGCCAGGGACTAGCGGGAGGAAATGAG.

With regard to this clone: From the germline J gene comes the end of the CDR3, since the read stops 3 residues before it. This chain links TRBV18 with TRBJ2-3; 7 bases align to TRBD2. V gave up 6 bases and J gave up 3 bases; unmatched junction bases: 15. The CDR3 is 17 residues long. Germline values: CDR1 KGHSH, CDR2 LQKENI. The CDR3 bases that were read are TGTGCCAGCTCCCTCAACGGGGGGAGTCTGGGTACAGATACG. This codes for CASSLNGGSLGTDT. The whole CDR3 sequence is CASSLNGGSLGTDTQYF.

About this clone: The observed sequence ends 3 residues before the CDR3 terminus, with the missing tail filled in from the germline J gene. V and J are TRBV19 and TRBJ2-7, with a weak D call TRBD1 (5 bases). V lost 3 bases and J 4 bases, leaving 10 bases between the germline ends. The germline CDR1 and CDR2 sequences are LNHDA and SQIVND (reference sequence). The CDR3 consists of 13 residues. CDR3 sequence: CASSIPGPYEQYF. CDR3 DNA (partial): TGTGCCAGTAGTATCCCAGGGCCTTACGAG.

The sequenced part of the CDR3 DNA is TGTGCCACAGCAGGGTGGGATAGCAATCAGCCC. Protein sequence: CATAGWDSNQP. The whole CDR3 protein is CATAGWDSNQPQHF. J is TRBJ1-5 and V is TRBV19, with D possibly matching TRBD1 (5 bases). The CDR3 end is not reached by the read, which stops 3 residues before it; the germline J gene fills it in. Germline V CDR1 and CDR2: LNHDA, SQIVND (reference sequence). Trimming took 10 bases from V and 0 from J, leaving 13 bases between them. There are 14 residues in the CDR3. Based on the CDR3 plus reference TRBV19 and TRBJ1-5, the full variable domain is DGGITQSPKYLFRKEGQNVTLSCEQNLNHDAMYWYRQDPGQGLRLIYYSQIVNDFQKGDIAEGYSVSREKKESFPLTVTSAQKNPTAFYLCATAGWDSNQPQHFGDGTRLSIL.

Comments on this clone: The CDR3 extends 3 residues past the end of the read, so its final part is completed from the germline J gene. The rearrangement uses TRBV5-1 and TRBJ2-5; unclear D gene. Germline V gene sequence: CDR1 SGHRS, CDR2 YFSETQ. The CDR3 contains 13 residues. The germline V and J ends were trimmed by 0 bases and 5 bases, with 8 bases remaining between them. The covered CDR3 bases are TGCGCCAGCAGCTTGGACCAAGCGGAGACC. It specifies CASSLDQAET. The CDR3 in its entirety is CASSLDQAETQYF.

CDR3 DNA (partial): TGTGCCAGCAGCTTAGATATAGCGGGGAGCACAGATACG. This encodes CASSLDIAGSTDT. The full CDR3 reads CASSLDIAGSTDTQYF. The V and J genes are TRBV7-6 and TRBJ2-3; the match to TRBD2 covers 8 bases. The read ends 3 residues shy of where the CDR3 ends; the end is completed using the germline J gene. The CDR3 consists of 16 residues. V was clipped by 1 base and J by 0 bases; unmatched bases: 3. Germline loops: CDR1 SGHVS, CDR2 FNYEAQ.

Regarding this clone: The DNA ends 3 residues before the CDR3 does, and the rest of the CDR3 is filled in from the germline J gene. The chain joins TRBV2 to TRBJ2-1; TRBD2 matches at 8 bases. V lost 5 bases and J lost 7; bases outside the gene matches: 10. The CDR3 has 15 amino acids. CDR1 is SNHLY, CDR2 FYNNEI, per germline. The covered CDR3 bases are TGTGCCAGCAGTCCCGGGACTAGGCCAAGTAATGAG. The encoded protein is CASSPGTRPSNE. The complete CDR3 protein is CASSPGTRPSNEQFF.

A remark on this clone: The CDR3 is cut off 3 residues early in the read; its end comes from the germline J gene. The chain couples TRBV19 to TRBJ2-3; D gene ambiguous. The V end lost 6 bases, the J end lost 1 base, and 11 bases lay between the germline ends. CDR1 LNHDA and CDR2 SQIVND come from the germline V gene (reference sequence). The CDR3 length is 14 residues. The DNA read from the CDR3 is TGTGCCAGTAGACCTCTTGGGCGCACAGATACG. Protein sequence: CASRPLGRTDT. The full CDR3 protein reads CASRPLGRTDTQYF.

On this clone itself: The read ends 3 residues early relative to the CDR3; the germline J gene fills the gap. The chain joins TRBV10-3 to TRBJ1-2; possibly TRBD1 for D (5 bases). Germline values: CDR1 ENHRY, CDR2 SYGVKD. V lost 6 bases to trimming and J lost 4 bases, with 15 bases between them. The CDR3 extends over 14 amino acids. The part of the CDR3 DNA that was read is TGTGCCATCAGGAACCAGGGTGTCGGCTATGGC. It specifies CAIRNQGVGYG. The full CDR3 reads CAIRNQGVGYGYTF.

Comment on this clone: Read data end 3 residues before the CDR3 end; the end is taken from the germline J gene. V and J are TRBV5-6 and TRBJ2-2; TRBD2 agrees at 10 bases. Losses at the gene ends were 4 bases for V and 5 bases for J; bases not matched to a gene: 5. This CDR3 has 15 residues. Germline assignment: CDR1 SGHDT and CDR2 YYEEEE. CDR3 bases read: TGTGCCAGCAGCCACAGCGGGAGGGCTACCGGGGAG. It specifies CASSHSGRATGE. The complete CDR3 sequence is CASSHSGRATGELFF.

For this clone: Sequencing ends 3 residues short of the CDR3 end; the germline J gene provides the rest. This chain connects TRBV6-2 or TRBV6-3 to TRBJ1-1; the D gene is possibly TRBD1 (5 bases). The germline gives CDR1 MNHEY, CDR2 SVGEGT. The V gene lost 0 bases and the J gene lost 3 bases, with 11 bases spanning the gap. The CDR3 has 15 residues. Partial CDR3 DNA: TGTGCCAGCAGTTACTCGACCCCGGGGGACACTGAA. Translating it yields CASSYSTPGDTE. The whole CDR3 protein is CASSYSTPGDTEAFF.

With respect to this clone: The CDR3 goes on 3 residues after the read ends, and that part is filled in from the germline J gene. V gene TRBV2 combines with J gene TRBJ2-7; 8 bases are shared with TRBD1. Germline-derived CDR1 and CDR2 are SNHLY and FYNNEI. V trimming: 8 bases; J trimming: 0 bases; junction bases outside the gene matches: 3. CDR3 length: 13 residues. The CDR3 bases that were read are TGTGCCAGCCGACAGGGGAGCTCCTACGAG. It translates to CASRQGSSYE. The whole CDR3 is CASRQGSSYEQYF.

Partial CDR3 DNA: TGTGCCAGCAGGGCCGGGACAGGGTCCTACGAG. This codes for CASRAGTGSYE. The full-length CDR3 reads as CASRAGTGSYEQYF. This chain links TRBV11-2 with TRBJ2-7; 9 bases align to TRBD1. The read stops 3 residues short of the end of the CDR3; the missing end is completed from the germline J gene. Germline values: CDR1 SGHAT, CDR2 FQNNGV. The CDR3 consists of 14 residues. After removal of 6 bases from V and 1 base from J, the junction contained 4 bases not matched to a gene.

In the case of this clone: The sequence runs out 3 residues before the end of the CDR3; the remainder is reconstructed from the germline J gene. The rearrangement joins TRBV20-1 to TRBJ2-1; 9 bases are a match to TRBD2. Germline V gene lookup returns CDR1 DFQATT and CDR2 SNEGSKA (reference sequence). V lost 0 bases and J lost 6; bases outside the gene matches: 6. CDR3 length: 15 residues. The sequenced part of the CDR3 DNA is TGCAGTGCTAGAGATAGCGGGAGACTGGTCAATGAG. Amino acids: CSARDSGRLVNE. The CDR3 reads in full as CSARDSGRLVNEQFF.

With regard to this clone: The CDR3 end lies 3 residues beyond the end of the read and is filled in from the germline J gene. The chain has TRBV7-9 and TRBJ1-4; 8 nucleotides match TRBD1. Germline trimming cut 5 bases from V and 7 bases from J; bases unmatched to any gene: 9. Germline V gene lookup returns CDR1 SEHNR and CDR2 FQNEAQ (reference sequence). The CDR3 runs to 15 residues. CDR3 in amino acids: CASSGTGTGFEKLFF. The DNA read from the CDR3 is TGTGCCAGCAGCGGGACCGGGACAGGCTTTGAAAAA.